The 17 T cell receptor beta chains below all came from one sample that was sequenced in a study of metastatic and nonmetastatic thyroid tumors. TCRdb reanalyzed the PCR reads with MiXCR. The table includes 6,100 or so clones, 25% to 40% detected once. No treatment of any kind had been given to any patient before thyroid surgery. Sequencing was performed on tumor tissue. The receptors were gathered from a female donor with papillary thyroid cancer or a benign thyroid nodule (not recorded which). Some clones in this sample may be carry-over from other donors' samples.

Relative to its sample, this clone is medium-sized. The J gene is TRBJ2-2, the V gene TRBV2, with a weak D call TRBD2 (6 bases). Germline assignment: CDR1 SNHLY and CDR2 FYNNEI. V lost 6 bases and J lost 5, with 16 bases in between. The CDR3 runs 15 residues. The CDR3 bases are TGTGCCAGCAGAGGCGGCGGGGCAGGAACCGGGGAGCTGTTTTTT. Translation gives CASRGGGAGTGELFF. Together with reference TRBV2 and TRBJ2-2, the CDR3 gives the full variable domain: EPEVTQTPSHQVTQMGQEVILRCVPISNHLYFYWYRQILGQKVEFLVSFYNNEISEKSEIFDDQFSVERPDGSNFTLKIRSTKLEDSAMYFCASRGGGAGTGELFFGEGSRLTVL.

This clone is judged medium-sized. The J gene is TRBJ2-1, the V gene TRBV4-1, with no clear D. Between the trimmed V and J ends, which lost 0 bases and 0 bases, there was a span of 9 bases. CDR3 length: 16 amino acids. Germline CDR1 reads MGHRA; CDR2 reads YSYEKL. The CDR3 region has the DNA TGCGCCAGCAGCCAAGAAGGGCGTAACTCCTACAATGAGCAGTTCTTC. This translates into CASSQEGRNSYNEQFF.

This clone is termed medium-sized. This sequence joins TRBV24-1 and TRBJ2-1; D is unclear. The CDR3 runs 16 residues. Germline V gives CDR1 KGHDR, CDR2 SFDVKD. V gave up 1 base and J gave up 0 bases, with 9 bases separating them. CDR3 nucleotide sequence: TGTGCCACCAGTGATTTTGCCGGCGTCTCCTACAATGAGCAGTTCTTC. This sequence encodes CATSDFAGVSYNEQFF.

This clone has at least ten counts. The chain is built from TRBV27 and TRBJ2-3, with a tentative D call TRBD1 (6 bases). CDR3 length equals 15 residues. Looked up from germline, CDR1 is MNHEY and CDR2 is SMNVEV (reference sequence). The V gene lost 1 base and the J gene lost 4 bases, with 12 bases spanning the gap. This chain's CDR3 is CASSLWVGAPDTQYF. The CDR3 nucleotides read TGTGCCAGCAGTTTATGGGTGGGGGCCCCAGATACGCAGTATTTT.

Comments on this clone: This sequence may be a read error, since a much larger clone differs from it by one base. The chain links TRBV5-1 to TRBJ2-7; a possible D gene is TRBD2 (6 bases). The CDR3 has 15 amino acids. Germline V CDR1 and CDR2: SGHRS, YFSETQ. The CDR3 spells CASILASTRAGEQYF. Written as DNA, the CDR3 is TGCGCCAGCATCTTGGCGTCGACCCGGGCGGGGGAGCAGTACTTC.

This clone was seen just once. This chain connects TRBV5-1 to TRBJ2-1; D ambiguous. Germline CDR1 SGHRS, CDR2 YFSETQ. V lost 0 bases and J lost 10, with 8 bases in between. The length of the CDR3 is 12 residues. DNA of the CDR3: TGCGCCAGCAGCTTGGACAGTGGAGAGCAGTTCTTC. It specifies CASSLDSGEQFF.

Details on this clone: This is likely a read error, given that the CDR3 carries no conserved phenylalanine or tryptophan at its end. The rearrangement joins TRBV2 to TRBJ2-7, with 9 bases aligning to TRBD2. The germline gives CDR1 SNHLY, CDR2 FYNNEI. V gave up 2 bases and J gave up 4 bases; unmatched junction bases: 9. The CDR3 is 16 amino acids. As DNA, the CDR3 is TGTGCCAGCAGTGAAATGAAAGCGGGAGGATCGTACGAGCAGTACTTG. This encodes CASSEMKAGGSYEQYL.

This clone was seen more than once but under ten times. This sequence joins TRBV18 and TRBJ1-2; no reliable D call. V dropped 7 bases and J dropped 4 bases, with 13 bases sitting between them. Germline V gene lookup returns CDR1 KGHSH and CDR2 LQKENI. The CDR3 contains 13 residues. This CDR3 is CASFSQTIYGYTF. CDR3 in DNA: TGTGCCAGCTTTTCGCAGACCATCTATGGCTACACCTTC.

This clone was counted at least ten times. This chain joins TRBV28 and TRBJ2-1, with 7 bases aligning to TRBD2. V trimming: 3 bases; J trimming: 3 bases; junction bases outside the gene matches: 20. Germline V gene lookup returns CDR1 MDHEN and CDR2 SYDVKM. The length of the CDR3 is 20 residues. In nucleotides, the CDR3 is TGTGCCAGCAGTTTTTCGACTAGCAAATTTCGGGGTGAAGACTACAATGAGCAGTTCTTC. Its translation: CASSFSTSKFRGEDYNEQFF.

Here the CDR3 DNA reads TGTGCCAGTAGTGCCCCGGGGGCAACTAATGAAAAACTGTTTTTT. It is translated as CASSAPGATNEKLFF. The rearrangement uses TRBV19 and TRBJ1-4; the D gene is possibly TRBD1 (5 bases). Per germline, CDR1 LNHDA and CDR2 SQIVND (reference sequence). V gave up 5 bases and J gave up 0 bases, with 10 bases separating them. The CDR3 sequence is 15 residues long.

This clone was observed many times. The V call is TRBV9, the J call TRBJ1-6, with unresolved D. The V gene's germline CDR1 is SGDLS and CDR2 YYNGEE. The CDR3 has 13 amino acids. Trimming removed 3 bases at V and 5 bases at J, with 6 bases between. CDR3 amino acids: CASSGSDNSPLHF. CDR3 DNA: TGTGCCAGCAGCGGGTCGGATAATTCACCCCTCCACTTT.

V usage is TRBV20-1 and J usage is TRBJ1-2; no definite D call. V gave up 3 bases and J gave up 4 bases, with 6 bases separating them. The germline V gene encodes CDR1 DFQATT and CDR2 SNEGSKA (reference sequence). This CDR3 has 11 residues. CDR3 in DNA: TGCAGTGCTAGCGGTAGCTATGGCTACACCTTC. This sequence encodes CSASGSYGYTF.

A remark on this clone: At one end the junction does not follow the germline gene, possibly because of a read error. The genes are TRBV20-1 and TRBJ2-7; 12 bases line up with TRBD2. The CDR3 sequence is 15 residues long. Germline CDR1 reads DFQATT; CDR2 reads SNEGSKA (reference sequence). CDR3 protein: CSARGSSGRAYDQYF. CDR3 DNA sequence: TGCAGTGCTAGGGGATCTAGCGGGAGGGCCTACGATCAGTACTTC.

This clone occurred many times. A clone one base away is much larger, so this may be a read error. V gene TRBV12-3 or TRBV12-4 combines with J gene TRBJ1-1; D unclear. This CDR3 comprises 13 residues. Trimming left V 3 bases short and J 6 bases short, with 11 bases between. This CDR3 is CASSFSLDAEAFF. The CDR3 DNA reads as TGTGCCAGCAGTTTTAGTCTGGACGCTGAAGCTTTCTTT.

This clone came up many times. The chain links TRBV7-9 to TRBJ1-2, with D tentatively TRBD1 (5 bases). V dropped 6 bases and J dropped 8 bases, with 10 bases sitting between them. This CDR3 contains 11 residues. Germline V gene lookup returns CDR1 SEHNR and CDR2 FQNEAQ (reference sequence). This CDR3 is CASSRQGGYTF. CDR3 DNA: TGTGCCAGCAGTCGGCAGGGAGGCTACACCTTC.

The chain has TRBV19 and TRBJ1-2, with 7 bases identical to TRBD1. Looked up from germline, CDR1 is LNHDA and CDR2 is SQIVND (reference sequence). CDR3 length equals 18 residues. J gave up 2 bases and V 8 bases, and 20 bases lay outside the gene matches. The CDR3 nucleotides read TGTGCCAGTCGGGTCAGGGTACTCAACAGGGGAGAGAACTATGGCTACACCTTC. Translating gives CASRVRVLNRGENYGYTF.

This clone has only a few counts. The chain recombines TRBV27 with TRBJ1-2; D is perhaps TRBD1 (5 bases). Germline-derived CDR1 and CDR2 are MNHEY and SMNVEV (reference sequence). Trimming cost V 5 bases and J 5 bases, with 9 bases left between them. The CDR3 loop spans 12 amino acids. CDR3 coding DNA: TGTGCCAGCAGTGGGGGGGGTTATGGCTACACCTTC. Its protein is CASSGGGYGYTF.